These 4 T cell receptor beta chains came from one sample sequenced in a study of human thymus T cells (dated by TCRdb to 2020 to 2022). Thymus tissue was collected as surgical resects that were removed during corrective cardiac surgery. Library preparation was by the immunoSEQ multiplex PCR assay. TCRdb's version of the immuneACCESS table is confined to in-frame rearrangements and falls short of the full clone set. An unresolved V gene accounts for under half of the shortfall where checked; the remainder is of unknown origin. This sample is represented by some 120,000 clones; around 94% of them were singletons. The ten largest clones capture under 0.025% of the sample. What was sequenced was thymus tissue. All receptors come from a boy under three years old with a congenital heart defect but otherwise immunologically healthy.

V and J are TRBV5-1 and TRBJ2-3; D unresolved. Germline V CDR1 and CDR2: SGHRS, YFSETQ. This CDR3 spans 16 amino acids. V was cut by 2 bases and J by 2 bases, with 15 bases left in between. In nucleotides, the CDR3 is TGCGCCAGCAGCTTTGTTTTTCAGACCCCCACAGATACGCAGTATTTT. Residues: CASSFVFQTPTDTQYF. Full variable domain (rest looked up from reference TRBV5-1 and TRBJ2-3): KAGVTQTPRYLIKTRGQQVTLSCSPISGHRSVSWYQQTPGQGLQFLFEYFSETQRNKGNFPGRFSGRQFSNSRSEMNVSTLELGDSALYLCASSFVFQTPTDTQYFGPGTRLTVL.

The chain recombines TRBV5-6 with TRBJ2-1; D gene uncertain. The V end was cut by 4 bases, the J end by 3 bases, with 8 bases between. CDR1 is SGHDT, CDR2 YYEEEE, per germline. The CDR3 consists of 13 residues. The CDR3 sequence is CASSTANYNEQFF. Written as DNA, the CDR3 is TGTGCCAGCAGCACCGCTAACTACAATGAGCAGTTCTTC.

The table lists this clone with a count of one. The CDR3 nucleotides are TGCGCCAGCAGCCAAGAGACAGGGCAAGATCAGCCCCAGCATTTT. It encodes CASSQETGQDQPQHF. The chain combines TRBV4-1 with TRBJ1-5; 7 bases are a match to TRBD1. This CDR3 region has 15 residues. With 0 bases clipped from V and 5 bases from J, the junction kept 4 bases outside the gene matches. Germline V gives CDR1 MGHRA, CDR2 YSYEKL.

V gene TRBV6-1 combines with J gene TRBJ1-5; perhaps TRBD1 as D (5 bases). This CDR3 spans 17 amino acids. From germline, CDR1 is MNHNS and CDR2 SASEGT. The V and J ends lost 4 bases and 0 bases respectively, with 16 bases between them. The CDR3 coding sequence is TGTGCCAGCAGTGGAGGGGTCTCCGCCTTTAGCAATCAGCCCCAGCATTTT. Amino acid sequence: CASSGGVSAFSNQPQHF.